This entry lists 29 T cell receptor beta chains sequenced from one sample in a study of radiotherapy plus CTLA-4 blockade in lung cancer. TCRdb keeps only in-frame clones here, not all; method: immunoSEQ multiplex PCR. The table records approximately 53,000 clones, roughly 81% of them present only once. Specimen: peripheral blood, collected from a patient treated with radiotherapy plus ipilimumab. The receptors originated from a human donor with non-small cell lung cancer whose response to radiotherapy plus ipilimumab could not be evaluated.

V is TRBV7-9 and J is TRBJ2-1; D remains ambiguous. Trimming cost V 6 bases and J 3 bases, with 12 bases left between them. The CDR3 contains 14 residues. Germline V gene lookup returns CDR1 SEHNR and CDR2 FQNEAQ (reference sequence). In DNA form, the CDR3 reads TGTGCCAGCAGGCTTACTACCAGCTACAATGAGCAGTTCTTC. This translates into CASRLTTSYNEQFF.

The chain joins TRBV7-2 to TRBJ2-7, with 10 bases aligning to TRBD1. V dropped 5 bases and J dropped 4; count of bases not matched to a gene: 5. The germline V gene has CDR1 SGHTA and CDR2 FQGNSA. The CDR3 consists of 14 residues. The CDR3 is CASSPWDRGYEQYF. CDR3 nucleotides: TGTGCCAGCAGCCCCTGGGACAGGGGATACGAGCAGTACTTC.

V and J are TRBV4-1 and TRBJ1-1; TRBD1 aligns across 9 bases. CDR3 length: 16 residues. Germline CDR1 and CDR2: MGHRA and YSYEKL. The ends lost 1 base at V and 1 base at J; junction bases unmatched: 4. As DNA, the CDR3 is TGCGCCAGCAGCCAAGGGGGACAGGGTACGAACACTGAAGCTTTCTTT. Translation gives CASSQGGQGTNTEAFF.

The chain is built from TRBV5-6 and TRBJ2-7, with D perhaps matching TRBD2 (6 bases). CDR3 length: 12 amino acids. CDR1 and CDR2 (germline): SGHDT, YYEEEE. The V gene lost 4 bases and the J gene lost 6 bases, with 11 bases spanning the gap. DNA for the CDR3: TGTGCCAGCAGCAGACTCGGGGGCGAGCAGTACTTC. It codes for CASSRLGGEQYF.

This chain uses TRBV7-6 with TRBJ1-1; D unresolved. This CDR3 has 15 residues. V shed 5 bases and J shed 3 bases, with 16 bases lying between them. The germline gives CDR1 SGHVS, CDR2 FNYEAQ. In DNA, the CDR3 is TGTGCCAGCAGCGCGATCGCCAGGATGGACACTGAAGCTTTCTTT. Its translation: CASSAIARMDTEAFF.

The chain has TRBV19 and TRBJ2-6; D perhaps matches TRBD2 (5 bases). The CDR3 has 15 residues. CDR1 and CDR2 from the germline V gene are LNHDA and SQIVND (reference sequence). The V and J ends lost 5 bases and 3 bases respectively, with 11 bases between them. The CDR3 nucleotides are TGTGCCAGTAGTGTTCCCGGGGTTGGGGCCAACGTCCTGACTTTC. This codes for CASSVPGVGANVLTF.

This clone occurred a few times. CDR3 bases: TGTGCCAGCAGTGAGGTGGAGGGATGGGATCAGCCCCAGCATTTT. Its translation is CASSEVEGWDQPQHF. The rearrangement uses TRBV2 and TRBJ1-5; no clear D gene. Germline values: CDR1 SNHLY, CDR2 FYNNEI. The CDR3 contains 15 residues. V lost 3 bases and J 5 bases, leaving 14 bases between the germline ends.

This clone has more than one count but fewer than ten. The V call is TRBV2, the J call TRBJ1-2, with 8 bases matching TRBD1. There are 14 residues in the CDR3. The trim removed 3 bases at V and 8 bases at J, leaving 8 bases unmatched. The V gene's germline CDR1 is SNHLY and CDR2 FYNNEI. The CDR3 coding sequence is TGTGCCAGCAGTGAGGGGCAGGGGGCGCGAGGCTACACCTTC. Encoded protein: CASSEGQGARGYTF.

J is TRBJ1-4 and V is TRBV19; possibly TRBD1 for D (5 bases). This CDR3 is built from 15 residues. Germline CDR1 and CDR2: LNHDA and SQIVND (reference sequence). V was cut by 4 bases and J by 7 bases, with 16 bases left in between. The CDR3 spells CASSKMAGRGEKLFF. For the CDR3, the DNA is TGTGCCAGTAGTAAAATGGCAGGGAGGGGTGAAAAACTGTTTTTT.

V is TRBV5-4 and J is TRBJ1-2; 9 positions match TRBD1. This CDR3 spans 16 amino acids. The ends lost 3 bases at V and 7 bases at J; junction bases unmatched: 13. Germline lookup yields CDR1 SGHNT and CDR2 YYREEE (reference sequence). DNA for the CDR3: TGTGCCAGCAGCTCGGGTCCCGGGACAGGGAGTAGTGGCTACACCTTC. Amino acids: CASSSGPGTGSSGYTF.

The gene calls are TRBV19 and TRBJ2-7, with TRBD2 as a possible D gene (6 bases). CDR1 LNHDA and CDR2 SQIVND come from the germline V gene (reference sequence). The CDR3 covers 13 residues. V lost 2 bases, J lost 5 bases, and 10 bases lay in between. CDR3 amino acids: CASSIMSGDEQYF. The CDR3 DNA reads TGTGCCAGTAGTATAATGTCGGGGGACGAGCAGTACTTC.

This CDR3 is CATSTTGGRAYNEQFF. The CDR3 bases are TGTGCCACCAGCACGACGGGGGGTAGGGCCTACAATGAGCAGTTCTTC. The J gene is TRBJ2-1, the V gene TRBV15, with 7 bases aligning to TRBD2. Germline V gene data show CDR1 as LNHNV and CDR2 as YYDKDF (reference sequence). The CDR3 length is 16 residues. The V segment lost 4 bases and the J segment 2 bases; nucleotides outside the gene matches: 8.

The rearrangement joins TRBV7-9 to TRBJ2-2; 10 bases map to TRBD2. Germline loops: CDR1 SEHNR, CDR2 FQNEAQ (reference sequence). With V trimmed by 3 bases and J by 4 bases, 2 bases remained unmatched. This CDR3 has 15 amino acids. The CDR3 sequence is CASSFSGRLTGELFF. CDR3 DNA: TGTGCCAGCAGCTTTAGCGGGAGGCTCACCGGGGAGCTGTTTTTT.

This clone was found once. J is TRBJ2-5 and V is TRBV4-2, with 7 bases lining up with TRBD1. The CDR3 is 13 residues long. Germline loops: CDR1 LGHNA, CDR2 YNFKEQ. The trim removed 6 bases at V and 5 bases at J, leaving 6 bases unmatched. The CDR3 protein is CASRDTGVETQYF. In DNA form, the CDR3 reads TGTGCCAGCAGAGACACAGGGGTTGAGACCCAGTACTTC.

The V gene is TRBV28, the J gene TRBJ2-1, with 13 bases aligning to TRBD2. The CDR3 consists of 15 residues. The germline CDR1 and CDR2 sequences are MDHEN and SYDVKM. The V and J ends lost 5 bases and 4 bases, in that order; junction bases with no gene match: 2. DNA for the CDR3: TGTGCCAGCAGTGGGACTAGCGGGGATTACAATGAGCAGTTCTTC. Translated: CASSGTSGDYNEQFF.

The CDR3 here is CASSFQGDPEAFF. The CDR3 DNA is TGTGCCAGCAGCTTTCAGGGGGACCCTGAAGCTTTCTTT. This chain links TRBV11-3 with TRBJ1-1; TRBD1 matches at 7 bases. Germline-derived CDR1 and CDR2 are SGHNT and YENEEA. This CDR3 region has 13 residues. V trimming: 3 bases; J trimming: 6 bases; junction bases outside the gene matches: 4.

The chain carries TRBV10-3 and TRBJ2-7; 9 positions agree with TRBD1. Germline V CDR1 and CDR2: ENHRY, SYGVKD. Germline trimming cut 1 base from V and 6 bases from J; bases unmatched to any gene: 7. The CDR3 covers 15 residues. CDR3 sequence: CAISEYGDREGEQYF. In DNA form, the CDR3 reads TGTGCCATCAGTGAGTATGGGGACAGGGAGGGCGAGCAGTACTTC.

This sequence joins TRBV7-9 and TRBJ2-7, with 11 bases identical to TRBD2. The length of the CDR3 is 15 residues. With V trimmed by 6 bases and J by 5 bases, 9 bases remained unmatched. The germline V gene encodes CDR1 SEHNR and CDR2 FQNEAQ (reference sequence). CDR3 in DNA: TGTGCCAGCAGTCATACTAGCGGGAGCTTCAACGAGCAGTACTTC. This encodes CASSHTSGSFNEQYF.

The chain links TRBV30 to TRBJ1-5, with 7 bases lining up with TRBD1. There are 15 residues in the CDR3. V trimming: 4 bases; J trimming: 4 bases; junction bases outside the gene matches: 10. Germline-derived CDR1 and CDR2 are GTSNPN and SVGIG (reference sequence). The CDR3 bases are TGTGCCTGGAAAAAAGGCACAGGGGTGAATCAGCCCCAGCATTTT. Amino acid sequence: CAWKKGTGVNQPQHF.

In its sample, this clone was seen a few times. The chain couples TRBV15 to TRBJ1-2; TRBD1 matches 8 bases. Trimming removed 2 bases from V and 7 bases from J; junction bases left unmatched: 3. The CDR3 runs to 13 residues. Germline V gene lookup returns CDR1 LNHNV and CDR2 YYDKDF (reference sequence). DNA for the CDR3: TGTGCCACCAGCAGACAGGGGGCGGCTGGCTACACCTTC. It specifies CATSRQGAAGYTF.

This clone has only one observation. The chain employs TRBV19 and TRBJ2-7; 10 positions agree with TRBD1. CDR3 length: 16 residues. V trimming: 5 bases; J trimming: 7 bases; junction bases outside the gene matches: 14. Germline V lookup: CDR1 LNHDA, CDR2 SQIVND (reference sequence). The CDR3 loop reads CASSRSSGTGAVEQYF. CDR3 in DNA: TGTGCCAGTAGTCGATCATCCGGGACAGGGGCCGTAGAGCAGTACTTC.

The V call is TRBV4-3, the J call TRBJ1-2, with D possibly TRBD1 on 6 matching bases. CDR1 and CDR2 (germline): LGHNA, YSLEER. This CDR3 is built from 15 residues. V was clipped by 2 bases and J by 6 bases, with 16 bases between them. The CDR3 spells CASSQPDGGGDGYTF. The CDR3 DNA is TGCGCCAGCAGCCAACCCGATGGGGGGGGCGATGGCTACACCTTC.

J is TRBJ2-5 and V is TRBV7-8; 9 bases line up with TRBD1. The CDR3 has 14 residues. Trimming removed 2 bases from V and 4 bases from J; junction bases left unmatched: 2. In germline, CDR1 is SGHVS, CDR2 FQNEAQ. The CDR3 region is CASSLNRGRETQYF. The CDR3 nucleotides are TGTGCCAGCAGCTTAAACAGGGGGCGAGAGACCCAGTACTTC. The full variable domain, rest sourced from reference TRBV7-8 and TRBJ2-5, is GAGVSQSPRYKVAKRGQDVALRCDPISGHVSLFWYQQALGQGPEFLTYFQNEAQLDKSGLPSDRFFAERPEGSVSTLKIQRTQQEDSAVYLCASSLNRGRETQYFGPGTRLLVL.

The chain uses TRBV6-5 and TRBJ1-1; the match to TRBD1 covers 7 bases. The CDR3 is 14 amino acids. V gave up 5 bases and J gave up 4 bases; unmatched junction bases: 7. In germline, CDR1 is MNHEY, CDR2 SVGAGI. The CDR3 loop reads CASSGGDRATEAFF. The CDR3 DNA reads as TGTGCCAGCAGTGGAGGCGACAGGGCCACTGAAGCTTTCTTT.

CDR3 protein: CASSRLGNSHGYF. The CDR3 nucleotides are TGTGCCAGCAGTCGACTAGGAAATTCACATGGGTACTTC. The rearrangement joins TRBV7-3 to TRBJ2-7; D possibly corresponds to TRBD2 (6 bases). The CDR3 covers 13 residues. CDR1 and CDR2 (germline): SGHTA, FQGTGA. V lost 6 bases, J lost 12 bases, and 21 bases lay in between.

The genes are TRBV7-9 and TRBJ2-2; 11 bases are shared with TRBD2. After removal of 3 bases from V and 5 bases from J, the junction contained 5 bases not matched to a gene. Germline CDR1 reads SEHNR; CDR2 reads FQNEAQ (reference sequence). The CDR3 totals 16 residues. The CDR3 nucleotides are TGTGCCAGCAGCTTCAGTAGGACTAGCGGGACCGGGGAGCTGTTTTTT. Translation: CASSFSRTSGTGELFF.

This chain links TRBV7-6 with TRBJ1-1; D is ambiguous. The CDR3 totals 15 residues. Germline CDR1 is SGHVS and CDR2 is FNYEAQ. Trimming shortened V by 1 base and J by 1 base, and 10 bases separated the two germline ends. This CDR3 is CASSLGHGRNTEAFF. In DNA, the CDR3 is TGTGCCAGCAGCTTAGGGCATGGGAGGAACACTGAAGCTTTCTTT.

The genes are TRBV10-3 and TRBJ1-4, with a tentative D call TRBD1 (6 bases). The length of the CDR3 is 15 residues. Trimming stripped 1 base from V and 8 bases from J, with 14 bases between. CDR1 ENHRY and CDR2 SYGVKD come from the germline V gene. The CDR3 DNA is TGTGCCATCAGTGAGTTCGGGGGGGCTTCCGAAAAACTGTTTTTT. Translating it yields CAISEFGGASEKLFF.

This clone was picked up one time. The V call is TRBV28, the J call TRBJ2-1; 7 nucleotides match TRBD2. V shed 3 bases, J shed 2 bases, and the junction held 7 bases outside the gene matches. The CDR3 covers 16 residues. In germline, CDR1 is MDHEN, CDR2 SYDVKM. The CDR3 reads CASSFLVGGTYNEQFF. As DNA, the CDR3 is TGTGCCAGCAGTTTTCTGGTGGGAGGGACCTACAATGAGCAGTTCTTC.